These 18 T cell receptor beta chains share one sample of origin, sequenced in a study of lymphopenia after photon versus proton radiotherapy. Assay used: immunoSEQ multiplex PCR; TCRdb lists only in-frame clones, some missing. The sample includes 50,000 to 70,000 clones, 75% to 90% of them seen just once. Material: peripheral blood, obtained from a patient treated with proton-based radiotherapy. The receptors shown here come from an elderly man with esophageal cancer.

The chain carries TRBV23-1 and TRBJ1-2; D is perhaps TRBD1 (6 bases). TRBV23-1 is an ORF, with its function uncertain. V lost 4 bases and J 0 bases, leaving 9 bases between the germline ends. This CDR3 is 14 amino acids long. CDR3 in amino acids: CASSRGQSNYGYTF. For the CDR3, the DNA is TGCGCCAGCAGTCGCGGACAGTCTAACTATGGCTACACCTTC.

The chain employs TRBV7-8 and TRBJ2-1; 7 bases map to TRBD2. The CDR3 is 13 residues long. Germline values: CDR1 SGHVS, CDR2 FQNEAQ. With V trimmed by 7 bases and J by 7 bases, 7 bases remained unmatched. CDR3 DNA: TGTGCCAGCACCCGAGCGGGGCCGAATGAGCAGTTCTTC. This codes for CASTRAGPNEQFF.

The chain links TRBV7-9 to TRBJ2-7, with D perhaps matching TRBD1 (6 bases). This CDR3 has 15 amino acids. Germline V gene sequence: CDR1 SEHNR, CDR2 FQNEAQ (reference sequence). With 5 bases removed from V and 1 base from J, the gap between germline ends came to 15 bases. The CDR3 reads CASSNARTESYEQYF. The CDR3 DNA reads as TGTGCCAGCAGCAACGCCCGGACAGAATCCTACGAGCAGTACTTC. Supplemented by reference TRBV7-9 and TRBJ2-7, the full variable domain reads DTGVSQNPRHKITKRGQNVTFRCDPISEHNRLYWYRQTLGQGPEFLTYFQNEAQLEKSRLLSDRFSAERPKGSFSTLEIQRTEQGDSAMYLCASSNARTESYEQYFGPGTRLTVT.

The chain recombines TRBV7-2 with TRBJ1-2; 8 bases fit TRBD1. Germline V CDR1 and CDR2: SGHTA, FQGNSA. The V and J ends lost 6 bases and 3 bases, in that order; junction bases with no gene match: 6. The CDR3 covers 14 residues. CDR3: CASSFRGQYYGYTF. In DNA, the CDR3 is TGTGCCAGCAGTTTCAGGGGGCAGTACTATGGCTACACCTTC.

V and J are TRBV10-3 and TRBJ2-7, with TRBD1 identical over 11 bases. The CDR3 consists of 13 residues. V was clipped by 7 bases and J by 4 bases; unmatched bases: 3. Germline CDR1 ENHRY, CDR2 SYGVKD. As DNA, the CDR3 is TGTGCCATCAACCGGGACAGGGGGTACGAGCAGTACTTC. It specifies CAINRDRGYEQYF.

The chain links TRBV2 to TRBJ1-1; TRBD1 matches at 8 bases. The germline CDR1 and CDR2 sequences are SNHLY and FYNNEI. After removal of 5 bases from V and 5 bases from J, the junction contained 4 bases not matched to a gene. The CDR3 spans 13 residues. CDR3 loop: CASSRRQGTEAFF. The CDR3 DNA reads as TGTGCCAGCAGTAGAAGACAGGGGACTGAAGCTTTCTTT.

This clone was counted a single time. This chain connects TRBV5-4 to TRBJ2-4, with TRBD1 identical over 11 bases. Trimming took 4 bases from V and 2 from J; bases not matched to a gene: 8. Per the germline V gene, CDR1 is SGHNT and CDR2 is YYREEE (reference sequence). CDR3 size: 17 residues. Written as DNA, the CDR3 is TGTGCCAGCAGCCCCGGACAGGGGGCCGGGTCCAAAAACATTCAGTACTTC. Amino acids: CASSPGQGAGSKNIQYF.

The CDR3 coding sequence is TGTGCCAGCAGCGAAACCCGGGACTATGGCTACACCTTC. Translated, it gives CASSETRDYGYTF. The V and J genes are TRBV7-9 and TRBJ1-2; unclear D gene. The CDR3 runs to 13 residues. V lost 5 bases, J lost 3 bases, and 10 bases lay in between. The germline V gene encodes CDR1 SEHNR and CDR2 FQNEAQ (reference sequence).

This chain uses TRBV5-1 with TRBJ2-5; 7 bases agree with TRBD1. Trimming cost V 2 bases and J 1 base; bases outside gene matches: 5. Germline V CDR1 and CDR2: SGHRS, YFSETQ. This CDR3 has 15 amino acids. As DNA, the CDR3 is TGCGCCAGCAGCTTACTTACAGGGGCCCAAGAGACCCAGTACTTC. Translation: CASSLLTGAQETQYF.

The sample holds a few counts of this clone. V gene TRBV4-2 combines with J gene TRBJ1-5; D unclear. V was cut by 1 base and J by 4 bases, with 8 bases left in between. In germline, CDR1 is LGHNA, CDR2 YNFKEQ. The CDR3 is 14 amino acids. In DNA, the CDR3 is TGTGCCAGCAGCCAAGGGGCAGAGAATCAGCCCCAGCATTTT. Translated, it gives CASSQGAENQPQHF.

The V gene is TRBV2, the J gene TRBJ2-7; 10 nucleotides match TRBD2. The V gene's germline CDR1 is SNHLY and CDR2 FYNNEI. J lost 1 base, V lost 7 bases, and 4 bases had no gene match. The CDR3 is 14 amino acids. The CDR3 is CASNLAGGSYEQYF. For the CDR3, the DNA is TGTGCCAGCAACTTAGCGGGGGGTTCCTACGAGCAGTACTTC.

The chain recombines TRBV6-5 with TRBJ1-4, with a tentative D call TRBD1 (5 bases). Trimming cost V 6 bases and J 2 bases, with 13 bases left between them. Germline CDR1 and CDR2: MNHEY and SVGAGI. The CDR3 sequence is 15 residues long. The CDR3 nucleotides read TGTGCCAGCAGCCAGCTAGGGGAGACTAATGAAAAACTGTTTTTT. This encodes CASSQLGETNEKLFF.

The chain couples TRBV7-9 to TRBJ2-5, with D maybe TRBD1 (5 bases). CDR1 and CDR2 (germline): SEHNR, FQNEAQ (reference sequence). This CDR3 region has 15 residues. The ends were cut back, 2 bases at V and 0 bases at J, with 10 bases in the middle. The CDR3 here is CASSLYGHYQETQYF. DNA of the CDR3: TGTGCCAGCAGCTTATACGGACACTACCAAGAGACCCAGTACTTC.

The CDR3 sequence is CASSQDPQGTDTQYF. For the CDR3, the DNA is TGCGCCAGCAGCCAAGATCCTCAGGGCACAGATACGCAGTATTTT. The rearrangement links TRBV4-3 to TRBJ2-3, with unresolved D. Germline V CDR1 and CDR2: LGHNA, YSLEER. The CDR3 has 15 amino acids. The V end was cut by 0 bases, the J end by 1 base, with 8 bases between.

The chain links TRBV15 to TRBJ1-6, with 8 positions matching TRBD1. The trim removed 5 bases at V and 5 bases at J, leaving 5 bases unmatched. The CDR3 covers 15 residues. From germline, CDR1 is LNHNV and CDR2 YYDKDF (reference sequence). The CDR3 DNA reads TGTGCCACCAGCCCACAGGGGGGAAATAATTCACCCCTCCACTTT. Protein product: CATSPQGGNNSPLHF.

This clone was seen only once. The chain joins TRBV6-6 to TRBJ1-5, with D unclear. The germline V and J ends were trimmed by 2 bases and 0 bases, with 5 bases remaining between them. The CDR3 is 14 amino acids. Looked up from germline, CDR1 is MNHNY and CDR2 is SVGAGI (reference sequence). The CDR3 DNA reads as TGTGCCAGCAGTTACGGGCCTAGCAATCAGCCCCAGCATTTT. Amino acid sequence: CASSYGPSNQPQHF.

The CDR3 DNA reads TGTGCCAGCAGCTCCGAAAGGACAGTTGAAAAACTGTTTTTT. Encoded protein: CASSSERTVEKLFF. This sequence joins TRBV7-9 and TRBJ1-4; D possibly corresponds to TRBD1 (6 bases). The CDR3 totals 14 residues. Germline V gene data show CDR1 as SEHNR and CDR2 as FQNEAQ (reference sequence). V gave up 4 bases and J gave up 7 bases, with 13 bases separating them.

The rearrangement joins TRBV7-2 to TRBJ2-1; D remains unclear. The CDR3 consists of 15 residues. Trimming removed 0 bases from V and 4 bases from J, with 10 bases in between. CDR1 SGHTA and CDR2 FQGNSA come from the germline V gene. CDR3 nucleotide sequence: TGTGCCAGCAGCTTAGCCACCAGAGTTTACAATGAGCAGTTCTTC. Its protein product is CASSLATRVYNEQFF.